This T cell receptor beta chain comes out of a study of blood T cells in healthy people across ages. Study in general: About one barcoded beta molecule per two T cells was captured by template switching.

A second about 6 to 12 cycle PCR used barcoded and J-beta primers. TCRdb reprocessed the 5' RACE reads via MiXCR and lists one record per CDR3 protein. Of fewer than 650,000 distinct CDR3 sequences in the sample, about 26% were seen once. This clonotype appeared many times. The CDR3 has 13 amino acids. Germline CDR1 SGHNT, CDR2 YYREEE (reference sequence). The V gene lost 2 bases and the J gene lost 4 bases, with 8 bases spanning the gap. The sample was also reused in another study, on T cells of mothers and their children.

This rearrangement joins TRBV5-4 to TRBJ2-3; D remains ambiguous. This TCR was sampled from a boy between 2 and 15 years old in good health. The sample comprised blood. The CDR3 here is CASSLGPADTQYF. In DNA, the CDR3 is TGTGCCAGCAGCTTAGGCCCTGCAGATACGCAGTATTTT.